The next 21 T cell receptor beta chains were all read from a single sample in a study of preoperative IRX-2 immunotherapy in early breast cancer. The table came from immunoSEQ multiplex PCR; TCRdb's copy has only in-frame clones and leaves some out. Counted here are fewer than 25,000 clones, roughly 90% occurring once; the ten biggest clones make up about 30%. Treatment specified: preoperative locoregional IRX-2 cytokine immunotherapy. Source: tumor tissue, taken after IRX-2 immunotherapy. The receptors shown here come from a human donor with breast cancer.

This chain links TRBV5-5 with TRBJ2-3, with TRBD1 identical over 11 bases. With V trimmed by 5 bases and J by 4 bases, 6 bases remained unmatched. Germline V gene sequence: CDR1 SGHKS, CDR2 YYEKEE (reference sequence). The length of the CDR3 is 15 residues. For the CDR3, the DNA is TGTGCCAGCAGATGGGACAGGGGGAGAGCAGATACGCAGTATTTT. Translation gives CASRWDRGRADTQYF.

The chain has TRBV5-4 and TRBJ2-7, with 7 bases matching TRBD2. Trimming removed 3 bases from V and 3 bases from J; junction bases left unmatched: 9. The CDR3 consists of 15 residues. Germline V gene data show CDR1 as SGHNT and CDR2 as YYREEE (reference sequence). CDR3 amino acids: CASSSKSGANYEQYF. CDR3 DNA sequence: TGTGCCAGCAGCTCAAAAAGCGGGGCAAACTACGAGCAGTACTTC.

J is TRBJ1-2 and V is TRBV23-1; possibly TRBD1 for D (5 bases). TRBV23-1 counts as an open reading frame of uncertain function. V gave up 0 bases and J gave up 0 bases, with 8 bases separating them. CDR3 length: 15 amino acids. The CDR3 reads CASSQSADTNYGYTF. CDR3 DNA sequence: TGCGCCAGCAGTCAATCGGCGGACACTAACTATGGCTACACCTTC.

The V call is TRBV6-1, the J call TRBJ1-5; 9 nucleotides line up with TRBD1. The germline V gene has CDR1 MNHNS and CDR2 SASEGT. This CDR3 has 13 residues. The V gene end was trimmed by 11 bases and the J gene end by 3 bases; junction bases not matched to a gene: 5. The CDR3 DNA sequence: TGTGCCGGACAGGGGTCCAACAATCAGCCCCAGCATTTT. It specifies CAGQGSNNQPQHF.

This clone was counted a single time. The J gene is TRBJ2-3, the V gene TRBV9; D tentatively fits TRBD1 or TRBD2 (5 bases each). The CDR3 consists of 16 residues. CDR1 is SGDLS and CDR2 is YYNGEE in the germline V gene. The V end was cut by 3 bases, the J end by 5 bases, with 19 bases between. The CDR3 nucleotides read TGTGCCAGCAGCGACAGGACTTCTTCCCGAGGAGATACGCAGTATTTT. This encodes CASSDRTSSRGDTQYF.

The chain couples TRBV7-8 to TRBJ2-2; weak D call: TRBD2 (5 bases). The CDR3 contains 16 residues. V lost 2 bases to trimming and J lost 3 bases, with 13 bases between them. Germline V gives CDR1 SGHVS, CDR2 FQNEAQ. The CDR3 reads CASSLKGRMDTGELFF. The CDR3 DNA sequence: TGTGCCAGCAGCTTAAAAGGGAGAATGGACACCGGGGAGCTGTTTTTT. The whole variable domain, filled in from reference TRBV7-8 and TRBJ2-2, reads GAGVSQSPRYKVAKRGQDVALRCDPISGHVSLFWYQQALGQGPEFLTYFQNEAQLDKSGLPSDRFFAERPEGSVSTLKIQRTQQEDSAVYLCASSLKGRMDTGELFFGEGSRLTVL.

The chain has TRBV5-1 and TRBJ1-1, with D perhaps TRBD1 (5 bases). The V gene's germline CDR1 is SGHRS and CDR2 YFSETQ. The CDR3 contains 13 residues. V dropped 7 bases and J dropped 7 bases, with 17 bases sitting between them. Here the CDR3 reads CASLQDLSGEAFF. In DNA, the CDR3 is TGCGCCAGCCTACAGGACCTTTCCGGTGAAGCTTTCTTT.

This rearrangement joins TRBV7-2 to TRBJ2-5, with 8 nucleotides matching TRBD1. J lost 4 bases, V lost 5 bases, and 6 bases had no gene match. The length of the CDR3 is 14 residues. The germline CDR1 and CDR2 sequences are SGHTA and FQGNSA. The CDR3 loop reads CASSPDRGRETQYF. The CDR3 nucleotides are TGTGCCAGCAGCCCCGACAGGGGACGAGAGACCCAGTACTTC.

The chain recombines TRBV15 with TRBJ2-3, with no clear D. The germline gives CDR1 LNHNV, CDR2 YYDKDF (reference sequence). V shed 4 bases and J shed 6 bases, with 29 bases lying between them. This CDR3 region has 19 residues. CDR3 region: CATSKSRAPETLHVDTQYF. DNA of the CDR3: TGTGCCACCAGCAAGAGTCGGGCCCCAGAGACACTACACGTTGATACGCAGTATTTT. Full variable domain (remainder filled in from reference TRBV15 and TRBJ2-3): DAMVIQNPRYQVTQFGKPVTLSCSQTLNHNVMYWYQQKSSQAPKLLFHYYDKDFNNEADTPDNFQSRRPNTSFCFLDIRSPGLGDTAMYLCATSKSRAPETLHVDTQYFGPGTRLTVL.

V is TRBV18 and J is TRBJ1-5; D is ambiguous. Germline CDR1 reads KGHSH; CDR2 reads LQKENI. The length of the CDR3 is 13 residues. Trimming stripped 3 bases from V and 1 base from J, with 4 bases between. The DNA for the CDR3 is TGTGCCAGCTCACCGGTCAGCAATCAGCCCCAGCATTTT. Protein product: CASSPVSNQPQHF.

V usage is TRBV5-1 and J usage is TRBJ2-1; 9 nucleotides agree with TRBD2. CDR1 is SGHRS, CDR2 YFSETQ, per germline. This CDR3 is built from 15 residues. Losses at the gene ends were 0 bases for V and 6 bases for J; bases not matched to a gene: 4. For the CDR3, the DNA is TGCGCCAGCAGCTTGGCAGGCGGGGGGGCCAATGAGCAGTTCTTC. It is translated as CASSLAGGGANEQFF.

This clone was counted once. This sequence joins TRBV29-1 and TRBJ2-7; D unclear. Germline assignment: CDR1 SQVTM and CDR2 ANQGSEA. This CDR3 has 12 residues. The V and J ends lost 4 bases and 4 bases respectively, with 11 bases between them. The CDR3 sequence is CSVAEQTYEQYF. The DNA for the CDR3 is TGCAGCGTTGCGGAACAGACTTACGAGCAGTACTTC.

The rearrangement joins TRBV9 to TRBJ2-2; 10 bases match TRBD1. V dropped 3 bases and J dropped 0; count of bases not matched to a gene: 5. Looked up from germline, CDR1 is SGDLS and CDR2 is YYNGEE. The length of the CDR3 is 17 residues. In DNA, the CDR3 is TGTGCCAGCAGCGCTCCGACAGGGGGCGCGAACACCGGGGAGCTGTTTTTT. It codes for CASSAPTGGANTGELFF.

This sequence joins TRBV19 and TRBJ1-6; 7 positions match TRBD1. The V gene's germline CDR1 is LNHDA and CDR2 SQIVND (reference sequence). V was pared by 3 bases and J by 0 bases, with 11 bases of the junction left unmatched. The CDR3 length is 19 residues. The CDR3 DNA is TGTGCCAGTAGTATTATGGGACAGTCTTCAGGCTCCTATAATTCACCCCTCCACTTT. Its translation is CASSIMGQSSGSYNSPLHF.

The chain employs TRBV2 and TRBJ1-2, with D possibly matching TRBD1 (5 bases). The CDR3 extends over 13 amino acids. CDR1 and CDR2 (germline): SNHLY, FYNNEI. Trimming stripped 4 bases from V and 4 bases from J, with 10 bases between. DNA for the CDR3: TGTGCCAGCAGTGTCGACAGCTTCTATGGCTACACCTTC. Translating gives CASSVDSFYGYTF.

CDR3 residues: CAPRRGNTGELFF. The DNA of the CDR3 is TGTGCCCCCAGGAGGGGCAACACCGGGGAGCTGTTTTTT. This chain connects TRBV7-2 to TRBJ2-2; weak D call: TRBD2 (6 bases). The CDR3 totals 13 residues. Germline-derived CDR1 and CDR2 are SGHTA and FQGNSA. V lost 11 bases, J lost 2 bases, and 12 bases lay in between.

This rearrangement joins TRBV18 to TRBJ1-1, with D possibly matching TRBD1 (6 bases). Germline V gives CDR1 KGHSH, CDR2 LQKENI. V lost 3 bases to trimming and J lost 6 bases, with 17 bases between them. This CDR3 has 15 residues. CDR3 in DNA: TGTGCCAGCTCACCGCAAGGGGGGGGCCGGGCTGAAGCTTTCTTT. Translated, it gives CASSPQGGGRAEAFF. Complete variable domain (other parts from reference TRBV18 and TRBJ1-1): NAGVMQNPRHLVRRRGQEARLRCSPMKGHSHVYWYRQLPEEGLKFMVYLQKENIIDESGMPKERFSAEFPKEGPSILRIQQVVRGDSAAYFCASSPQGGGRAEAFFGQGTRLTVV.

The chain links TRBV4-2 to TRBJ1-2; possible D gene TRBD1, 5 bases. Trimming stripped 0 bases from V and 2 bases from J, with 13 bases between. This CDR3 spans 16 amino acids. Germline V gene sequence: CDR1 LGHNA, CDR2 YNFKEQ. The CDR3 nucleotides read TGTGCCAGCAGCCAAGATATCGGCAGGACAAACTATGGCTACACCTTC. Residues: CASSQDIGRTNYGYTF.

The V call is TRBV19, the J call TRBJ1-1; no firm D call. The germline V and J ends were trimmed by 5 bases and 0 bases, with 13 bases remaining between them. Looked up from germline, CDR1 is LNHDA and CDR2 is SQIVND (reference sequence). The CDR3 spans 15 residues. The DNA for the CDR3 is TGTGCCAGTAGTCCTTCCGGGCCTTTGAACACTGAAGCTTTCTTT. Translating gives CASSPSGPLNTEAFF.

The rearrangement links TRBV5-6 to TRBJ1-2; D call uncertain. V was pared by 2 bases and J by 7 bases, with 15 bases between. The CDR3 consists of 14 residues. Germline lookup yields CDR1 SGHDT and CDR2 YYEEEE. The CDR3 sequence: CASSFGGLPGGYTF. The CDR3 nucleotides read TGTGCCAGCAGCTTCGGAGGTCTCCCCGGTGGCTACACCTTC.

The rearrangement uses TRBV7-8 and TRBJ2-7; TRBD1 aligns across 10 bases. Trimming cost V 1 base and J 7 bases; bases outside gene matches: 10. CDR1 is SGHVS and CDR2 is FQNEAQ in the germline V gene. The CDR3 runs to 16 residues. CDR3 nucleotides: TGTGCCAGCAGCTTAGGAGGGACAGGGGTATTGTGGGAGCAGTACTTC. Protein: CASSLGGTGVLWEQYF.